These 18 T cell receptor beta chains were sequenced from one sample in a study of tumor and adjacent non-tumor tissue in lung cancer. No cell sorting was done before RNA was extracted from the tissue. A modified ARM-PCR protocol with three rounds of nested PCR amplified TCRbeta. TCRdb ran MiXCR on the multiplex PCR reads and lists one entry per CDR3 protein. The data contain 65,000 to 80,000 distinct CDR3 sequences, 60% to 75% of them singletons. Sequenced: lung tumor tissue. Receptors were obtained from a man aged 60 to 75 with non-small cell lung cancer.

The J gene is TRBJ1-1, the V gene TRBV6-6, with 7 bases that match TRBD1. Per germline, CDR1 MNHNY and CDR2 SVGAGI (reference sequence). There are 15 residues in the CDR3. V lost 1 base to trimming and J lost 4 bases; unmatched junction nucleotides: 6. CDR3 nucleotide sequence: TGTGCCAGCAGTTACTTTGGGACAGAGATCACTGAAGCTTTCTTT. Its protein product is CASSYFGTEITEAFF.

Concerning this clonotype itself: Compared with germline, one end of the junction differs, possibly owing to a read error. J is TRBJ2-2 and V is TRBV20-1; D possibly matches TRBD1 or TRBD2 (5 bases each). CDR1 is DFQATT, CDR2 SNEGSKA, per germline (reference sequence). The CDR3 spans 14 residues. CDR3 sequence reads: CSPRGDVGTGELFF. CDR3 DNA: TGTAGTCCTAGAGGGGACGTTGGGACCGGGGAGCTGTTTTTT.

This clonotype was seen ten or more times. The V gene is TRBV20-1, the J gene TRBJ2-3; D unclear. Germline CDR1 and CDR2: DFQATT and SNEGSKA (reference sequence). V shed 1 base and J shed 6 bases, with 8 bases lying between them. The CDR3 contains 12 residues. As DNA, the CDR3 is TGCAGTGCTAGAGGGCTCGCGGATACGCAGTATTTT. The encoded protein is CSARGLADTQYF.

For this clonotype: A much larger clone sits a single nucleotide away, making a read error possible. The chain links TRBV10-3 to TRBJ1-1, with D unclear. The CDR3 is 13 amino acids. Germline lookup yields CDR1 ENHRY and CDR2 SYGVKD. CDR3 region: CAVSEFLNTEAFF. CDR3 sequence (DNA): TGTGCCGTCAGTGAGTTTCTGAACACTGAAGCTTTCTTT.

Note on this clonotype: Because the CDR3 is missing its conserved closing phenylalanine or tryptophan, this is likely a read error. The genes are TRBV20-1 and TRBJ2-3, with D uncertain. Germline-derived CDR1 and CDR2 are DFQATT and SNEGSKA (reference sequence). Trimming cost V 5 bases and J 2 bases, with 17 bases left between them. The length of the CDR3 is 15 residues. In DNA form, the CDR3 reads TGCAGTGCTGAGGCCCATCAAAGCGCCACAGATACGCAGTATTTA. This gives the protein CSAEAHQSATDTQYL.

Regarding this clonotype: This likely comes from a read error, as the CDR3 has no conserved phenylalanine or tryptophan at its end. This chain joins TRBV20-1 and TRBJ2-1; 7 bases line up with TRBD1. This CDR3 has 14 residues. Germline V gene lookup returns CDR1 DFQATT and CDR2 SNEGSKA (reference sequence). As DNA, the CDR3 is TGCAATGCTAGCCGGGACAGCTCCTACAATGAGCAGTTCATC. Translated, it gives CNASRDSSYNEQFI.

The gene calls are TRBV11-2 and TRBJ2-7; 7 nucleotides match TRBD2. The CDR3 sequence is 15 residues long. V lost 3 bases, J lost 5 bases, and 10 bases stayed unmatched. The germline CDR1 and CDR2 sequences are SGHAT and FQNNGV. CDR3 coding DNA: TGTGCCAGCAGCTTCCTTACGGGGGGACTCCACGAGCAGTACTTC. It codes for CASSFLTGGLHEQYF.

This chain connects TRBV6-1 to TRBJ2-1; D is undetermined. Between the trimmed V and J ends, which lost 3 bases and 7 bases, there was a span of 7 bases. There are 12 residues in the CDR3. CDR1 MNHNS and CDR2 SASEGT come from the germline V gene. The CDR3 DNA reads as TGTGCCAGCAGTGACCGACCGAATGAGCAGTTCTTC. It yields the protein CASSDRPNEQFF.

The V call is TRBV5-1, the J call TRBJ2-5; D call uncertain. Germline V gene sequence: CDR1 SGHRS, CDR2 YFSETQ. The V end was cut by 4 bases, the J end by 1 base, with 11 bases between. The CDR3 has 14 amino acids. The CDR3 bases are TGCGCCAGCAGCCCTGGGCCCGCCCAAGAGACCCAGTACTTC. Its protein is CASSPGPAQETQYF.

This chain connects TRBV29-1 to TRBJ2-2, with D perhaps TRBD1 or TRBD2 (5 bases each). The germline gives CDR1 SQVTM, CDR2 ANQGSEA. The length of the CDR3 is 12 residues. The CDR3 region has the DNA TGCAGTATTGAGAGGGGCACCGGGGAGCTGTTTTTT. Its translation: CSIERGTGELFF.

The J gene is TRBJ2-3, the V gene TRBV5-1; TRBD2 matches 12 bases. Trimming took 1 base from V and 0 from J; bases not matched to a gene: 3. This CDR3 is 17 amino acids long. In germline, CDR1 is SGHRS, CDR2 YFSETQ. CDR3 sequence (DNA): TGCGCCAGCAGCTTGCGGACTAGCGGGACCAGCACAGATACGCAGTATTTT. Encoded protein: CASSLRTSGTSTDTQYF.

Concerning this clonotype itself: A clone one base away is much larger, so this may be a read error. The chain links TRBV5-4 to TRBJ2-6; D unresolved. This CDR3 spans 17 amino acids. Germline V gene lookup returns CDR1 SGHNT and CDR2 YYREEE (reference sequence). Trimming took off 3 bases at V and 2 bases at J, with 15 bases between the two ends. As DNA, the CDR3 is TGTGCCAGCAGCTCCCGATTTAGCAGCGCTGGGGCCAACGTCCTGACTTTC. Encoded protein: CASSSRFSSAGANVLTF.

With regard to this clonotype: One junction end disagrees with the germline gene, perhaps due to a read error. The chain joins TRBV20-1 to TRBJ2-5, with 11 bases that match TRBD2. There are 16 residues in the CDR3. Germline CDR1 DFQATT, CDR2 SNEGSKA (reference sequence). The CDR3 bases are TGCAGTGCTAGATTCATTAGCGGGAGGGCCATAGAGAGCCAGTACTTC. Translated, it gives CSARFISGRAIESQYF.

This clonotype has at least ten counts. V and J are TRBV29-1 and TRBJ2-1; weak D call: TRBD2 (7 bases). Germline-derived CDR1 and CDR2 are SQVTM and ANQGSEA. V lost 7 bases to trimming and J lost 6 bases, with 34 bases between them. There are 19 residues in the CDR3. This CDR3 reads CSGWGGRGSPPSRSNEQFF. The DNA for the CDR3 is TGCAGCGGCTGGGGGGGGCGCGGGAGCCCGCCATCGAGGAGCAATGAGCAGTTCTTC.

This clonotype was found many times. The CDR3: CASSVPSWSDTGELFF. The CDR3 DNA reads as TGTGCCAGCAGCGTGCCTAGCTGGAGTGACACCGGGGAGCTGTTTTTT. The rearrangement uses TRBV11-3 and TRBJ2-2, with a tentative D call TRBD2 (5 bases). Looked up from germline, CDR1 is SGHNT and CDR2 is YENEEA. The CDR3 length is 16 residues. The V gene lost 5 bases and the J gene lost 3 bases, with 16 bases spanning the gap. Filled out from reference TRBV11-3 and TRBJ2-2, the complete variable domain reads EAGVVQSPRYKIIEKKQPVAFWCNPISGHNTLYWYLQNLGQGPELLIRYENEEAVDDSQLPKDRFSAERLKGVDSTLKIQPAELGDSAVYLCASSVPSWSDTGELFFGEGSRLTVL.

The chain combines TRBV6-1 with TRBJ2-6, with 8 bases matching TRBD2. V was clipped by 8 bases and J by 5 bases; unmatched bases: 14. CDR3 length equals 17 residues. In germline, CDR1 is MNHNS, CDR2 SASEGT. Here the CDR3 reads CASLPGLVGAWANVLTF. In nucleotides, the CDR3 is TGTGCCAGCTTACCGGGACTAGTGGGAGCTTGGGCCAACGTCCTGACTTTC.

There are many counts of this clonotype. The V gene is TRBV5-1, the J gene TRBJ2-3; the D is unclear. From germline, CDR1 is SGHRS and CDR2 YFSETQ. The CDR3 runs 13 residues. Deletions cut 1 base from V and 1 base from J, with 4 bases between. CDR3: CASSLTGTDTQYF. CDR3 nucleotides: TGCGCCAGCAGCTTGACAGGCACAGATACGCAGTATTTT.

About this clonotype: One end of the junction varies from germline; a read error may be responsible. The chain links TRBV28 to TRBJ2-3; possibly TRBD2 for D (6 bases). The CDR3 sequence is 14 residues long. The germline gives CDR1 MDHEN, CDR2 SYDVKM. The CDR3 reads CASRSGDFTDTQYF. CDR3 nucleotides: TGTGCCAGCCGATCGGGAGATTTCACAGATACGCAATATTTT.